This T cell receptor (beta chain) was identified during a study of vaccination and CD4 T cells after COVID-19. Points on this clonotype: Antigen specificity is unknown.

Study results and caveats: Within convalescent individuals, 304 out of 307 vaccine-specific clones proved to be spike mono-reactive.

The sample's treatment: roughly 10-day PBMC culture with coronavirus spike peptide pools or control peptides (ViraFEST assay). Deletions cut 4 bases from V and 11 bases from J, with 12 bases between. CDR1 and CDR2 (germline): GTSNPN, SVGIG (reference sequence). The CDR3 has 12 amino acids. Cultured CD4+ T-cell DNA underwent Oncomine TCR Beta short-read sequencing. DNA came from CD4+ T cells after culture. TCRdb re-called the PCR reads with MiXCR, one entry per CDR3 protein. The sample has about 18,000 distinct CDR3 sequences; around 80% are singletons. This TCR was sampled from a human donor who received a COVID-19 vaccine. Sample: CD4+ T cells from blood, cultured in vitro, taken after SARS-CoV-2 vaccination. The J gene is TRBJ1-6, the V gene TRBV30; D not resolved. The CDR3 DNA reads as TGTGCCTGGACGGACGCGATGGCACCCCTCCACTTT. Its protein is CAWTDAMAPLHF.